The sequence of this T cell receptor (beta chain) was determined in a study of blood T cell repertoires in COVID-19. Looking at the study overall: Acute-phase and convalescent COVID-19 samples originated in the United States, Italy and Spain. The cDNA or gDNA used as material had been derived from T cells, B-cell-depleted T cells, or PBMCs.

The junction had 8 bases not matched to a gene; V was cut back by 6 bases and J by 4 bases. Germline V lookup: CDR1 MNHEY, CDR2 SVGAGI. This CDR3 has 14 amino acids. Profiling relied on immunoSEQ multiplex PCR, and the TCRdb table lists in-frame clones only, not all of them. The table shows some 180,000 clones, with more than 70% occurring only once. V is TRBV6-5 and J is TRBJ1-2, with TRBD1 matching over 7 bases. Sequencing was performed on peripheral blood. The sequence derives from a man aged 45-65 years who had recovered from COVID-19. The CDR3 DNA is TGTGCCAGCAGAGCAGGGGGTGATAGCTATGGCTACACCTTC. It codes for CASRAGGDSYGYTF.